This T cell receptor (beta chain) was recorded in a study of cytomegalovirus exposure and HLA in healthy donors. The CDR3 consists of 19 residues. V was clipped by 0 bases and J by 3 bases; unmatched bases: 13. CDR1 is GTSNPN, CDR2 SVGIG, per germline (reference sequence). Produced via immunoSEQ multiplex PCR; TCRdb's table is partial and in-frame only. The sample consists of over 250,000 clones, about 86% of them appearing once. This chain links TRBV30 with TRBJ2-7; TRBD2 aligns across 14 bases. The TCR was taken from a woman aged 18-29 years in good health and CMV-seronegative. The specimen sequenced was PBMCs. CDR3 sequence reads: CAWSVRRFGTSGSNYEQYF. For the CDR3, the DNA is TGTGCCTGGAGTGTACGCCGGTTTGGGACTAGCGGGAGCAACTACGAGCAGTACTTC. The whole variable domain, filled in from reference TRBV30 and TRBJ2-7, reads SQTIHQWPATLVQPVGSPLSLECTVEGTSNPNLYWYRQAAGRGLQLLFYSVGIGQISSEVPQNLSASRPQDRQFILSSKKLLLSDSGFYLCAWSVRRFGTSGSNYEQYFGPGTRLTVT.